This T cell receptor beta chain was sequenced during a study of blood T cell repertoires in COVID-19. Study-wide context: Sample material is recorded as cDNA or gDNA derived from T cells, B-cell-depleted T cells, or PBMCs.

Original methodology: Estimated nucleated cell counts came from reference gene primer amplification. Using immunoSEQ multiplex PCR, the repertoire was profiled, and TCRdb retains in-frame clones only, with some absent. The DNA gave D and trimming, while V, J and clone size come from that table. The sample consists of around 250,000 clones, 88% of them appearing once. V shed 0 bases and J shed 13 bases, with 16 bases lying between them. The germline gives CDR1 MNHNS, CDR2 SASEGT. This CDR3 is 15 amino acids long. No more than 2 weeks before study entry, exposed participants had met a case of COVID-19. The specimen sequenced was PBMCs or T cells enriched from blood (not recorded which). The chain links TRBV6-1 to TRBJ1-6; TRBD1 might be the D (5 bases). The TCR originated in a woman between 40 and 50 years old who had been exposed to COVID-19. CDR3 sequence: CASSEARTLNQPLHF. The CDR3 nucleotides are TGTGCCAGCAGTGAAGCTCGGACACTCAATCAGCCCCTCCACTTT.